The 29 T cell receptor beta chains listed next were all sequenced from one sample in a study of blood T cells in healthy people across ages. Primers used in a second PCR of about 7 to 11 cycles were a sample-barcoded 5' primer and a J-beta primer mix. Each CDR3 protein gets one entry after TCRdb re-called the 5' RACE reads with MiXCR. The table shows about 680,000 distinct CDR3 sequences, with about half occurring only once. What was sequenced was blood. These receptors came from a woman aged 55-70 years in good health.

J is TRBJ2-1 and V is TRBV20-1; 10 bases agree with TRBD2. V shed 0 bases, J shed 7 bases, and the junction held 9 bases outside the gene matches. This CDR3 has 16 residues. Germline V CDR1 and CDR2: DFQATT, SNEGSKA (reference sequence). The CDR3 reads CSARERLAGYRNEQFF. CDR3 nucleotide sequence: TGCAGTGCTAGAGAGAGACTAGCGGGTTACAGGAATGAGCAGTTCTTC.

The rearrangement joins TRBV2 to TRBJ2-3, with a tentative D call TRBD2 (5 bases). Trimming left V 7 bases short and J 0 bases short, with 11 bases between. The CDR3 totals 14 residues. Germline V lookup: CDR1 SNHLY, CDR2 FYNNEI. CDR3 amino acids: CASTLASSTDTQYF. CDR3 in DNA: TGTGCCAGCACCTTAGCGTCTAGCACAGATACGCAGTATTTT.

This clonotype was seen ten or more times. The CDR3 DNA reads as TGTGCCAGCAGTCACTCGGCGGCCTACGAGCAGTACTTC. Its translation: CASSHSAAYEQYF. The V call is TRBV7-8, the J call TRBJ2-7; D uncertain. V dropped 6 bases and J dropped 2 bases, with 11 bases sitting between them. This CDR3 spans 13 amino acids. Germline V gene lookup returns CDR1 SGHVS and CDR2 FQNEAQ.

The CDR3 reads CASSPNRGGHNEQFF. In DNA, the CDR3 is TGTGCCAGCAGCCCAAACAGGGGCGGCCACAATGAGCAGTTCTTC. The chain employs TRBV12-3 or TRBV12-4 and TRBJ2-1, with TRBD1 matching 7 bases. CDR3 size: 15 residues. V lost 6 bases, J lost 5 bases, and 10 bases stayed unmatched.

This clonotype has just a few counts. V gene TRBV6-5 combines with J gene TRBJ2-5, with D perhaps matching TRBD1 (6 bases). In germline, CDR1 is MNHEY, CDR2 SVGAGI. Trimming removed 2 bases at V and 1 base at J, with 14 bases between. The CDR3 spans 16 residues. The chain's CDR3 is CASSYGGAGLQETQYF. CDR3 nucleotides: TGTGCCAGCAGTTACGGGGGCGCGGGTCTCCAAGAGACCCAGTACTTC.

This clonotype was seen repeatedly, ten times or more. The rearrangement joins TRBV20-1 to TRBJ2-5; D gene ambiguous. The CDR3 is made up of 14 amino acids. CDR1 DFQATT and CDR2 SNEGSKA come from the germline V gene (reference sequence). The V and J ends lost 6 bases and 6 bases respectively, with 20 bases between them. Written as DNA, the CDR3 is TGCAGTGCAGAGGACCCTTTCGGTTCCCAGACCCAGTACTTC. Protein: CSAEDPFGSQTQYF.

V gene TRBV7-2 combines with J gene TRBJ2-3; TRBD2 aligns across 7 bases. CDR3 size: 14 residues. V dropped 4 bases and J dropped 3; count of bases not matched to a gene: 4. Germline values: CDR1 SGHTA, CDR2 FQGNSA. The CDR3 DNA sequence: TGTGCCAGCAGCTATGGACTAGTAACAGATACGCAGTATTTT. As protein: CASSYGLVTDTQYF. The full variable domain, rest sourced from reference TRBV7-2 and TRBJ2-3, is GAGVSQSPSNKVTEKGKDVELRCDPISGHTALYWYRQSLGQGLEFLIYFQGNSAPDKSGLPSDRFSAERTGGSVSTLTIQRTQQEDSAVYLCASSYGLVTDTQYFGPGTRLTVL.

CDR3 bases: TGCGCCAGCAGCTTGGCCCCGACAGGGGACAGTGAGCAGTTCTTC. It is translated as CASSLAPTGDSEQFF. The chain employs TRBV5-1 and TRBJ2-1, with 8 bases fitting TRBD1. CDR1 is SGHRS, CDR2 YFSETQ, per germline. The trim removed 0 bases at V and 9 bases at J, leaving 8 bases unmatched. The CDR3 is made up of 15 amino acids. The variable domain in full, with the rest retrieved from reference TRBV5-1 and TRBJ2-1, is KAGVTQTPRYLIKTRGQQVTLSCSPISGHRSVSWYQQTPGQGLQFLFEYFSETQRNKGNFPGRFSGRQFSNSRSEMNVSTLELGDSALYLCASSLAPTGDSEQFFGPGTRLTVL.

In its sample, this clonotype was seen a few times. J is TRBJ2-7 and V is TRBV6-2 or TRBV6-3, with D perhaps TRBD1 or TRBD2 (5 bases each). Deletions cut 11 bases from V and 4 bases from J, with 18 bases between. There are 13 residues in the CDR3. Per germline, CDR1 MNHEY and CDR2 SVGEGT. In DNA form, the CDR3 reads TGTGCCGTCGGGGCAGGTCACCCATACGAGCAGTACTTC. Its translation is CAVGAGHPYEQYF.

The genes are TRBV2 and TRBJ2-4; possible D gene TRBD2, 6 bases. The J call is doubtful: the DNA matches TRBJ2-7 better. The CDR3 has 14 amino acids. Germline V gene data show CDR1 as SNHLY and CDR2 as FYNNEI. CDR3 in amino acids: CASSEGGISYEQYF. The CDR3 bases are TGTGCCAGCAGTGAGGGCGGGATCTCCTACGAGCAGTACTTC.

This clonotype was observed a handful of times. The chain uses TRBV7-9 and TRBJ1-1, with no clear D. This CDR3 spans 12 amino acids. Per the germline V gene, CDR1 is SEHNR and CDR2 is FQNEAQ (reference sequence). V lost 1 base to trimming and J lost 8 bases, with 8 bases between them. The CDR3 nucleotides are TGTGCCAGCAGCTTAGAGGGTAGGGAAGCTTTCTTT. Its translation: CASSLEGREAFF. Using reference TRBV7-9 and TRBJ1-1 for the parts outside the CDR3, the full variable domain is DTGVSQNPRHKITKRGQNVTFRCDPISEHNRLYWYRQTLGQGPEFLTYFQNEAQLEKSRLLSDRFSAERPKGSFSTLEIQRTEQGDSAMYLCASSLEGREAFFGQGTRLTVV.

The rearrangement uses TRBV7-2 and TRBJ2-3, with no clear D. This CDR3 is 14 amino acids long. Trimming left V 5 bases short and J 4 bases short, with 13 bases between. Germline CDR1 reads SGHTA; CDR2 reads FQGNSA. This CDR3 reads CASSVAPGSDTQYF. CDR3 DNA: TGTGCCAGCAGCGTGGCACCGGGCTCAGATACGCAGTATTTT. The variable domain in full, with the rest retrieved from reference TRBV7-2 and TRBJ2-3, is GAGVSQSPSNKVTEKGKDVELRCDPISGHTALYWYRQSLGQGLEFLIYFQGNSAPDKSGLPSDRFSAERTGGSVSTLTIQRTQQEDSAVYLCASSVAPGSDTQYFGPGTRLTVL.

J is TRBJ1-4 and V is TRBV4-2; 11 bases align to TRBD1. V dropped 3 bases and J dropped 3; count of bases not matched to a gene: 6. Germline V gene sequence: CDR1 LGHNA, CDR2 YNFKEQ. CDR3 length equals 17 residues. The DNA for the CDR3 is TGTGCCAGCAGCCAGGCGGACAGGGGGCGTTCTAATGAAAAACTGTTTTTT. This gives the protein CASSQADRGRSNEKLFF.

This chain uses TRBV27 with TRBJ2-7, with D possibly being TRBD1 (5 bases). This CDR3 is built from 12 residues. CDR1 MNHEY and CDR2 SMNVEV come from the germline V gene (reference sequence). The ends were cut back, 6 bases at V and 9 bases at J, with 15 bases in the middle. CDR3 in DNA: TGTGCCAGCAGCCTAACTACAGGTGCGCAGTACTTC. As protein: CASSLTTGAQYF.

This clonotype has more than one count but fewer than ten. This chain links TRBV2 with TRBJ2-3; D uncertain. This CDR3 spans 15 amino acids. Trimming removed 2 bases at V and 3 bases at J, with 12 bases between. The germline V gene has CDR1 SNHLY and CDR2 FYNNEI. Here the CDR3 reads CASSENQQATDTQYF. The CDR3 region has the DNA TGTGCCAGCAGTGAAAACCAGCAGGCTACAGATACGCAGTATTTT.

V gene TRBV12-3 or TRBV12-4 combines with J gene TRBJ2-6; perhaps TRBD1 as D (6 bases). Trimming cost V 5 bases and J 2 bases, with 10 bases left between them. The CDR3 is 15 amino acids. The DNA for the CDR3 is TGTGCCAGCAGTCCCCCAGGGGCTGGGGCCAACGTCCTGACTTTC. The encoded protein is CASSPPGAGANVLTF.

V usage is TRBV10-3 and J usage is TRBJ2-7; D is undetermined. The CDR3 spans 14 residues. Germline CDR1 is ENHRY and CDR2 is SYGVKD. The V end lost 3 bases, the J end lost 7 bases, and 16 bases lay between the germline ends. The CDR3 loop reads CAISDIQSYNEQYF. CDR3 nucleotides: TGTGCCATCAGTGATATACAATCCTACAATGAGCAGTACTTC.

The J gene is TRBJ2-1, the V gene TRBV7-3, with 10 nucleotides matching TRBD2. The CDR3 contains 18 residues. Germline loops: CDR1 SGHTA, CDR2 FQGTGA. V shed 6 bases, J shed 6 bases, and the junction held 17 bases outside the gene matches. The CDR3 nucleotides read TGTGCCAGCAGTCCATCCAGGGCTAGCGGGAGTGCCTCCAATGAGCAGTTCTTC. As protein: CASSPSRASGSASNEQFF.

The V gene is TRBV24-1, the J gene TRBJ2-3; the D gene could be TRBD1 or TRBD2 (5 bases each). CDR1 and CDR2 (germline): KGHDR, SFDVKD. The V gene lost 6 bases and the J gene lost 5 bases, with 8 bases spanning the gap. CDR3 size: 12 residues. CDR3 residues: CATSKGRDTQYF. The CDR3 bases are TGTGCCACCAGTAAGGGGAGAGATACGCAGTATTTT.

This clonotype appeared a few times. The chain recombines TRBV7-2 with TRBJ2-3, with D hard to call. The CDR3 contains 12 residues. The germline V gene encodes CDR1 SGHTA and CDR2 FQGNSA. Trimming took 1 base from V and 9 from J, leaving 8 bases between them. The CDR3 loop is CASSLEGYTQYF. The CDR3 region has the DNA TGTGCCAGCAGCTTAGAGGGATACACGCAGTATTTT.

This clonotype came up many times. This rearrangement joins TRBV7-2 to TRBJ2-7; D may match TRBD1 or TRBD2 (5 bases each). Trimming shortened V by 3 bases and J by 3 bases, and 12 bases separated the two germline ends. CDR1 and CDR2 (germline): SGHTA, FQGNSA. The CDR3 is 14 amino acids. The CDR3 sequence: CASSFPGRLYEQYF. CDR3 coding DNA: TGTGCCAGCAGCTTCCCGGGACGGCTCTACGAGCAGTACTTC.

Worth noting for this clonotype: A read error may produce the germline difference seen at one junction end. The V and J genes are TRBV7-2 and TRBJ2-1; D perhaps matches TRBD1 (5 bases). Germline CDR1 reads SGHTA; CDR2 reads FQGNSA. This CDR3 is 13 amino acids long. CDR3 DNA sequence: TGTGCCAGCAGCCCCCGACAGCACAATGGGCAGTTCTTC. Protein: CASSPRQHNGQFF. Using reference TRBV7-2 and TRBJ2-1 for the parts outside the CDR3, the full variable domain is GAGVSQSPSNKVTEKGKDVELRCDPISGHTALYWYRQSLGQGLEFLIYFQGNSAPDKSGLPSDRFSAERTGGSVSTLTIQRTQQEDSAVYLCASSPRQHNGQFFGPGTRLTVL.

This clonotype was seen only a few times. This chain uses TRBV4-3 with TRBJ2-6; D might be TRBD1 (5 bases). With 5 bases removed from V and 0 bases from J, the gap between germline ends came to 14 bases. Germline V gene data show CDR1 as LGHNA and CDR2 as YSLEER. This CDR3 contains 17 residues. The CDR3 loop reads CASSRTWAASGANVLTF. The CDR3 DNA sequence: TGCGCCAGCAGCAGGACATGGGCCGCCTCTGGGGCCAACGTCCTGACTTTC.

The chain has TRBV12-3 or TRBV12-4 and TRBJ2-1, with D tentatively TRBD1 or TRBD2 (5 bases each). V dropped 3 bases and J dropped 4 bases, with 13 bases sitting between them. The CDR3 spans 15 residues. CDR3 sequence reads: CASSFWGRVYNEQFF. Written as DNA, the CDR3 is TGTGCCAGCAGTTTTTGGGGGAGAGTTTACAATGAGCAGTTCTTC.

The V and J genes are TRBV29-1 and TRBJ2-5, with TRBD2 matching over 10 bases. This CDR3 comprises 14 residues. Germline CDR1 reads SQVTM; CDR2 reads ANQGSEA. The ends lost 6 bases at V and 5 bases at J; junction bases unmatched: 9. The CDR3 region has the DNA TGCAGCGTAAGGAGGCTAGCGGGAGCTGAGACCCAGTACTTC. It specifies CSVRRLAGAETQYF.

The gene calls are TRBV27 and TRBJ2-1; D not certain. The J call could be wrong; TRBJ2-7 is a better fit for the DNA end. The CDR3 spans 13 residues. Germline V lookup: CDR1 MNHEY, CDR2 SMNVEV (reference sequence). This chain's CDR3 is CASSIGPYNEQYF. Here the CDR3 DNA reads TGTGCCAGCAGTATAGGACCCTACAATGAGCAGTACTTC.

J is TRBJ2-5 and V is TRBV3-1, with no clear D. The CDR3 has 14 amino acids. The V gene lost 1 base and the J gene lost 4 bases, with 10 bases spanning the gap. CDR1 LGHDT and CDR2 YNNKEL come from the germline V gene (reference sequence). CDR3 amino acids: CASSQADVIETQYF. In nucleotides, the CDR3 is TGTGCCAGCAGCCAAGCGGACGTAATAGAGACCCAGTACTTC.

This clonotype turned up a few times. The chain recombines TRBV4-3 with TRBJ2-3, with D tentatively TRBD1 (6 bases). With 0 bases removed from V and 2 bases from J, the gap between germline ends came to 15 bases. The CDR3 is 17 residues long. Germline loops: CDR1 LGHNA, CDR2 YSLEER. CDR3 sequence reads: CASSQDFRQGTTDTQYF. For the CDR3, the DNA is TGCGCCAGCAGCCAAGATTTCCGGCAGGGGACCACAGATACGCAGTATTTT.

The J gene is TRBJ2-1, the V gene TRBV29-1; D may be TRBD2 (6 bases). The V gene lost 3 bases and the J gene lost 0 bases, with 15 bases spanning the gap. There are 16 residues in the CDR3. CDR1 is SQVTM and CDR2 is ANQGSEA in the germline V gene. In DNA, the CDR3 is TGCAGCGTTGATGGGGGGAGAGAGGGCTCCTACAATGAGCAGTTCTTC. It yields the protein CSVDGGREGSYNEQFF.